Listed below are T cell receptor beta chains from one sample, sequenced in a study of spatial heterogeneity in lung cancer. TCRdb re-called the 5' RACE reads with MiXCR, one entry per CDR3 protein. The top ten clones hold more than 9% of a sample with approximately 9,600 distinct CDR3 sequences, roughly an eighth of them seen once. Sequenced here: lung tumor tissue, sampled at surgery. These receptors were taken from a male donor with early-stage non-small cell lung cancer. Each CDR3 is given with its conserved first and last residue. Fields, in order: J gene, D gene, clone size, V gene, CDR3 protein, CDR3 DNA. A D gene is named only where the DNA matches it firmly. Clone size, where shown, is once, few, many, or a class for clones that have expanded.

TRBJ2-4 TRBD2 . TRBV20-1 CSASLAGAKNIQYF TGCAGTGCTAGTCTAGCGGGGGCCAAAAACATTCAGTACTTC
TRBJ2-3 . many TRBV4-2 CASSQDRSDTQYF TGTGCCAGCAGCCAAGATCGGTCTGATACGCAGTATTTT
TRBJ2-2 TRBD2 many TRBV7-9 CASSLLAGGNTGELFF TGTGCCAGCAGCTTACTAGCGGGAGGGAACACCGGGGAGCTGTTTTTT
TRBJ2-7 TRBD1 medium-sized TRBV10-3 CAVMRGLGEQYF TGTGCCGTGATGAGGGGGCTGGGCGAGCAGTACTTC
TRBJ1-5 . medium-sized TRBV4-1 CASSGGRRNQPQHF TGCGCCAGCAGCGGCGGACGGCGCAATCAGCCCCAGCATTTT
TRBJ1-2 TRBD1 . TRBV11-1 CASSSTDRINYGYTF TGTGCCAGCAGCTCTACGGACAGGATTAATTATGGCTACACCTTC
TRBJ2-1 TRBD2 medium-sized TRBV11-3 CASSLDRPPSGRTSYNEQFF TGTGCCAGCAGCTTAGATCGCCCCCCGAGCGGGAGAACCTCCTACAATGAGCAGTTCTTC
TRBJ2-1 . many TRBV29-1 CSVDLDTRDNEQFF TGCAGCGTTGATCTCGACACCCGGGACAATGAGCAGTTCTTC
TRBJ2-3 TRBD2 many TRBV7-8 CASTPSGREDTQYF TGTGCCAGCACCCCCAGCGGGAGGGAAGATACGCAGTATTTT
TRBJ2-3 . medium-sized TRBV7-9 CASSKSVDTQYF TGTGCCAGCAGTAAGAGTGTAGATACGCAGTATTTT
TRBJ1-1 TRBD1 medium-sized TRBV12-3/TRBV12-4 CASSLTGASAEAFF TGTGCCAGCAGTTTGACAGGGGCCTCCGCTGAAGCTTTCTTT
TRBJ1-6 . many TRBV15 CATSRDQTGLRNSPLHF TGTGCCACCAGCAGAGATCAAACAGGGCTACGGAATTCACCCCTCCACTTT
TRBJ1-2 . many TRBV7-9 CASSFQTAFYGYTF TGTGCCAGCAGCTTTCAAACAGCCTTCTATGGCTACACCTTC
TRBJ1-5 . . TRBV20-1 CSARDDSQGFSNQPQHF TGCAGTGCTAGAGATGATAGTCAGGGATTTAGCAATCAGCCCCAGCATTTT
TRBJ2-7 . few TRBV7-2 CASSLAAQRRSYEQYF TGTGCCAGCAGCTTAGCGGCACAGCGTAGATCCTACGAGCAGTACTTC
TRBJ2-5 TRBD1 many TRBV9 CASSVEGQGTLGTQYF TGTGCCAGCAGCGTAGAGGGACAGGGGACTCTGGGGACCCAGTACTTC
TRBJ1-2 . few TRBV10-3 CAISESGGIYGYTF TGTGCCATCAGTGAGTCGGGGGGCATTTATGGCTACACCTTC
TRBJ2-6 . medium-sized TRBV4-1 CASSPSIQGSGANVLTF TGCGCCAGCAGCCCATCGATCCAGGGGAGCGGGGCCAACGTCCTGACTTTC
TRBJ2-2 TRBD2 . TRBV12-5 CASGLAPRTSGGFTGELFF TGTGCTAGTGGTTTGGCCCCAAGGACTAGCGGGGGGTTTACCGGGGAGCTGTTTTTT
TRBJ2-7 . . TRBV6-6 CASRREARGGSYEQYF TGTGCCAGCAGGCGTGAGGCGCGGGGAGGTTCCTACGAGCAGTACTTC
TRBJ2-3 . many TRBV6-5 CASSYRIWSEGTQYF TGTGCCAGCAGTTACCGTATCTGGTCCGAGGGTACGCAGTATTTT
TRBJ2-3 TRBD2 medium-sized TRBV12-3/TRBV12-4 CASSLTSGGADTQYF TGTGCCAGCAGTCTTACATCCGGGGGGGCAGATACGCAGTATTTT
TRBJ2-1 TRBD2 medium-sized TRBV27 CASSLAGGHNNEQFF TGTGCCAGCAGTCTAGCGGGAGGGCATAACAATGAGCAGTTCTTC
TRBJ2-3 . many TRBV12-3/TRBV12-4 CASRFLRGDTQYF TGTGCCAGCAGGTTCTTGCGAGGTGATACGCAGTATTTT
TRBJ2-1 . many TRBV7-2 CASSLDRASDAQFF TGTGCCAGCAGCTTAGACCGGGCCTCCGATGCGCAGTTCTTC
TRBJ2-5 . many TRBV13 CASSLGEETQYF TGTGCCAGCAGCTTAGGGGAAGAGACCCAGTACTTC
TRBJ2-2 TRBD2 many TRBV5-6 CASSLGLAGSGELFF TGTGCCAGCAGCCTGGGACTAGCGGGATCCGGGGAGCTGTTTTTT
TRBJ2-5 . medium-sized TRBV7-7 CASSSLQGGGVETQYF TGTGCTAGCAGCTCTTTGCAGGGAGGGGGCGTAGAGACCCAGTACTTC
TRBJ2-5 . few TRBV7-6 CASSLVETQYF TGTGCCAGCAGCTTAGTCGAGACCCAGTACTTC
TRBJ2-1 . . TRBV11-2 CASSSFLSSYNEQFF TGTGCCAGCAGCTCTTTCTTGAGCTCCTACAATGAGCAGTTCTTC
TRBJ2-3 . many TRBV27 CASSSQGPTDTQYF TGTGCCAGCAGTTCTCAGGGCCCCACAGATACGCAGTATTTT
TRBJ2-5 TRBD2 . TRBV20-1 CSARVPGLAGGQETQYF TGCAGTGCTAGAGTACCTGGACTAGCGGGGGGCCAAGAGACCCAGTACTTC
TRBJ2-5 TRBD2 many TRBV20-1 CSARDLGSSGQETQYF TGCAGTGCTAGAGATTTAGGTTCTAGCGGACAAGAGACCCAGTACTTC
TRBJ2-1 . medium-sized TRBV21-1 CASSKVTGPSYNEQFF TGTGCCAGCAGCAAGGTTACCGGCCCCTCCTACAATGAGCAGTTCTTC
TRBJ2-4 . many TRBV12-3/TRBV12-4 CASTVYLAKNIQYF TGTGCCAGCACCGTTTATTTAGCCAAAAACATTCAGTACTTC
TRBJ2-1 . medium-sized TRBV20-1 CSVSGFTYNEQFF TGCAGTGTTTCGGGTTTCACCTACAATGAGCAGTTCTTC
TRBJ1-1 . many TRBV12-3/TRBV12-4 CASSLGGGTEAFF TGTGCCAGCAGTTTGGGGGGTGGAACTGAAGCTTTCTTT
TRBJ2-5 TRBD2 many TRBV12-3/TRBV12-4 CASSTRDYGGETQYF TGTGCCAGCAGTACCCGGGACTACGGCGGAGAGACCCAGTACTTC
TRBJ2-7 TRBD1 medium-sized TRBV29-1 CSVELEGQGTYEQYF TGCAGCGTTGAGTTAGAAGGACAGGGTACCTACGAGCAGTACTTC
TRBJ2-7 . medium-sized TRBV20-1 CSARVRRGTYEQYF TGCAGTGCTAGAGTCCGACGGGGCACCTACGAGCAGTACTTC